The 10 T cell receptor beta chains reported below all come from one sample, sequenced in a study of radiation and T cells in renal cell carcinoma. TCRdb's table, derived via immunoSEQ multiplex PCR, lists solely in-frame clones and lacks some. There are about 76,000 clones in the sample; 89% occur only once, and roughly 5.4% lies in the top ten. As for time point: blood 4 weeks post-SBRT, at nephrectomy. The treatment here: 15 Gy SBRT to primary tumor, nephrectomy 4 weeks later. The sample in question was blood, obtained from a patient whose treatment included radiotherapy and nephrectomy. All receptors derive from a woman between 65 and 79 years old with renal cell carcinoma.

With respect to this clone: The sample carries other DNA sequences with the same CDR3. This sequence joins TRBV20-1 and TRBJ1-3; D unresolved. Trimming removed 3 bases from V and 4 bases from J, with 4 bases in between. Per the germline V gene, CDR1 is DFQATT and CDR2 is SNEGSKA (reference sequence). This CDR3 spans 11 amino acids. The CDR3 DNA reads as TGCAGTGCTAGGGTAGGAAACACCATATATTTT. The encoded protein is CSARVGNTIYF.

This clone has only one observation. This chain uses TRBV19 with TRBJ1-5; the D is unclear. This CDR3 region has 11 residues. CDR1 is LNHDA and CDR2 is SQIVND in the germline V gene (reference sequence). Trimming pared 4 bases from V and 7 bases from J, leaving 5 bases between. CDR3 nucleotides: TGTGCCAGTAGTAACGAGCAGCCCCAGCATTTT. Translation gives CASSNEQPQHF.

The gene calls are TRBV29-1 and TRBJ1-2; D is possibly TRBD1 (6 bases). V lost 5 bases, J lost 2 bases, and 9 bases lay in between. The V gene's germline CDR1 is SQVTM and CDR2 ANQGSEA. The CDR3 runs to 12 residues. CDR3 DNA: TGCAGCGTTAGAACAGGGAACTATGGCTACACCTTC. It yields the protein CSVRTGNYGYTF.

This chain joins TRBV7-2 and TRBJ1-3; D not resolved. Trimming cost V 5 bases and J 0 bases, with 14 bases left between them. This CDR3 has 16 amino acids. Looked up from germline, CDR1 is SGHTA and CDR2 is FQGNSA. The CDR3 loop is CASSLLRSPSGNTIYF. The CDR3 region has the DNA TGTGCCAGCAGCCTACTTAGGTCTCCCTCTGGAAACACCATATATTTT.

The chain is built from TRBV4-3 and TRBJ1-1; D unclear. The V end lost 0 bases, the J end lost 5 bases, and 16 bases lay between the germline ends. CDR1 LGHNA and CDR2 YSLEER come from the germline V gene. The CDR3 has 16 residues. CDR3 coding DNA: TGCGCCAGCAGCCAAGATCTGGTAGGGCTCGGGACTGAAGCTTTCTTT. Encoded protein: CASSQDLVGLGTEAFF.

The gene calls are TRBV19 and TRBJ1-5; 11 bases match TRBD1. CDR1 and CDR2 from the germline V gene are LNHDA and SQIVND (reference sequence). J gave up 4 bases and V 5 bases, and 10 bases lay outside the gene matches. CDR3 size: 17 residues. The CDR3 DNA is TGTGCCAGTAGTTCTGCCGGGACAGGGGGGAGGAATCAGCCCCAGCATTTT. Amino acid sequence: CASSSAGTGGRNQPQHF.

V and J are TRBV4-2 and TRBJ2-7, with TRBD2 as a possible D gene (6 bases). Deletions cut 6 bases from V and 2 bases from J, with 17 bases between. The CDR3 is made up of 15 amino acids. Germline V CDR1 and CDR2: LGHNA, YNFKEQ. CDR3 protein: CASRRGQEGTYEQYF. CDR3 DNA sequence: TGTGCCAGCAGACGGGGTCAGGAGGGGACCTACGAGCAGTACTTC.

V is TRBV6-1 and J is TRBJ1-1; D is perhaps TRBD1 (5 bases). The germline CDR1 and CDR2 sequences are MNHNS and SASEGT. Trimming left V 8 bases short and J 4 bases short, with 14 bases between. The CDR3 sequence is 13 residues long. The CDR3: CASLRGVSTEAFF. The CDR3 DNA sequence: TGTGCCAGCCTACGGGGGGTTAGCACTGAAGCTTTCTTT.

The V gene is TRBV10-3, the J gene TRBJ2-5; D perhaps matches TRBD2 (6 bases). Per germline, CDR1 ENHRY and CDR2 SYGVKD. The ends were cut back, 0 bases at V and 5 bases at J, with 13 bases in the middle. CDR3 length equals 15 residues. CDR3 coding DNA: TGTGCCATCAGTGAGTCGTTAGCGGACCCGGAGACCCAGTACTTC. Its protein is CAISESLADPETQYF.

The V gene is TRBV7-8, the J gene TRBJ2-6, with 10 nucleotides matching TRBD1. Looked up from germline, CDR1 is SGHVS and CDR2 is FQNEAQ. The CDR3 length is 18 residues. V was clipped by 3 bases and J by 1 base; unmatched bases: 6. DNA of the CDR3: TGTGCCAGCAGCTTGGGGACAGGGGCCTTATCTGGGGCCAACGTCCTGACTTTC. The encoded protein is CASSLGTGALSGANVLTF.